Each of the 14 T cell receptor beta chains below was sequenced from the same sample in a study of blood T cell repertoires in COVID-19. Libraries were prepared by immunoSEQ multiplex PCR; TCRdb keeps only in-frame clonotypes and omits some of them. The sample has roughly 100,000 clones; over 65% are singletons. Sequencing was done on a sample of peripheral blood. The source is a man aged 80 or over with COVID-19, enrolled during active disease.

Points on this clone: The junction and the germline gene differ at one end; a read error may be behind it. This chain connects TRBV7-9 to TRBJ2-4; 7 bases fit TRBD1. From germline, CDR1 is SEHNR and CDR2 FQNEAQ (reference sequence). This CDR3 has 14 amino acids. This CDR3 reads CASSLTQGVEEKDF. In DNA, the CDR3 is TGTGCCAGCAGCTTAACCCAGGGGGTCGAGGAGAAGGACTTC. Full variable domain (remainder filled in from reference TRBV7-9 and TRBJ2-4): DTGVSQNPRHKITKRGQNVTFRCDPISEHNRLYWYRQTLGQGPEFLTYFQNEAQLEKSRLLSDRFSAERPKGSFSTLEIQRTEQGDSAMYLCASSLTQGVEEKDFGAGTRLSVL.

The rearrangement links TRBV15 to TRBJ2-7, with 11 nucleotides matching TRBD2. The CDR3 covers 16 residues. V lost 0 bases to trimming and J lost 5 bases; unmatched junction nucleotides: 6. Germline CDR1 reads LNHNV; CDR2 reads YYDKDF (reference sequence). As DNA, the CDR3 is TGTGCCACCAGCAGAGATGGGACTAGCGGACAGAACGAGCAGTACTTC. It codes for CATSRDGTSGQNEQYF.

The rearrangement joins TRBV6-1 to TRBJ2-7, with no clear D. Germline V lookup: CDR1 MNHNS, CDR2 SASEGT. Trimming took off 2 bases at V and 0 bases at J, with 8 bases between the two ends. This CDR3 is built from 14 residues. As DNA, the CDR3 is TGTGCCAGCAGTGAATCAGGTCTCTCCTACGAGCAGTACTTC. This gives the protein CASSESGLSYEQYF.

This chain links TRBV27 with TRBJ2-1; 7 nucleotides align to TRBD2. Losses at the gene ends were 7 bases for V and 2 bases for J; bases not matched to a gene: 5. The germline V gene encodes CDR1 MNHEY and CDR2 SMNVEV (reference sequence). This CDR3 comprises 14 residues. The CDR3 DNA reads TGTGCCAGCACCCCTAGCGGAACCTACAATGAGCAGTTCTTC. Protein sequence: CASTPSGTYNEQFF.

This clone has more than one count but fewer than ten. V is TRBV7-8 and J is TRBJ2-5; weak D call: TRBD2 (6 bases). The CDR3 totals 16 residues. Trimming removed 4 bases from V and 6 bases from J, with 21 bases in between. Germline values: CDR1 SGHVS, CDR2 FQNEAQ. The chain's CDR3 is CASSSAFGTALKTQYF. In nucleotides, the CDR3 is TGTGCCAGCAGCTCCGCATTTGGGACTGCTCTAAAGACCCAGTACTTC.

The V and J genes are TRBV3-1 (or the pseudogene TRBV3-2) and TRBJ2-7, with D uncertain. V was shortened by 4 bases and J by 0 bases, with 10 bases between the two germline ends. CDR3 length equals 14 residues. The germline CDR1 and CDR2 sequences are LGHDT and YNNKEL (reference sequence). This chain's CDR3 is CASSPRSSSYEQYF. The CDR3 DNA follows: TGTGCCAGCAGCCCTAGGTCGAGCTCCTACGAGCAGTACTTC.

The V gene is TRBV7-8, the J gene TRBJ2-5; 9 nucleotides match TRBD2. The V gene end was trimmed by 2 bases and the J gene end by 1 base; junction bases not matched to a gene: 11. Germline V gene data show CDR1 as SGHVS and CDR2 as FQNEAQ. The CDR3 has 18 residues. CDR3 in amino acids: CASSLRLAGLPFQETQYF. For the CDR3, the DNA is TGTGCCAGCAGCTTACGGCTAGCGGGACTCCCCTTCCAAGAGACCCAGTACTTC.

This chain links TRBV6-5 with TRBJ1-1, with D possibly matching TRBD1 (6 bases). The V and J ends lost 6 bases and 11 bases respectively, with 19 bases between them. Germline CDR1 and CDR2: MNHEY and SVGAGI. The CDR3 extends over 13 amino acids. The CDR3 reads CASRIHEGEGAFF. The CDR3 nucleotides are TGTGCCAGCAGGATCCATGAGGGGGAAGGGGCTTTCTTT.

The rearrangement joins TRBV4-1 to TRBJ1-4; tentatively, D is TRBD1 (5 bases). V lost 0 bases and J lost 5, with 16 bases in between. The CDR3 is 17 residues long. The germline V gene has CDR1 MGHRA and CDR2 YSYEKL. The CDR3 protein is CASSQDIWYRINEKLFF. The CDR3 DNA sequence: TGCGCCAGCAGCCAAGATATATGGTACAGGATAAATGAAAAACTGTTTTTT.

This clone came up a few times. The J gene is TRBJ2-6, the V gene TRBV4-2; D remains unclear. The CDR3 consists of 16 residues. Trimming removed 1 base at V and 0 bases at J, with 7 bases between. Germline values: CDR1 LGHNA, CDR2 YNFKEQ. The CDR3 reads CASSQVLHSGANVLTF. As DNA, the CDR3 is TGTGCCAGCAGCCAAGTTTTACACTCTGGGGCCAACGTCCTGACTTTC.

The chain's CDR3 is CASKTSGKETQYF. In nucleotides, the CDR3 is TGTGCCAGCAAGACTAGCGGGAAAGAGACCCAGTACTTC. The chain has TRBV6-4 and TRBJ2-5; TRBD2 matches 11 bases. Trimming removed 7 bases from V and 3 bases from J; junction bases left unmatched: 1. Germline V gene lookup returns CDR1 MRHNA and CDR2 SNTAGT. The CDR3 spans 13 residues.

This sequence joins TRBV15 and TRBJ1-1; tentative D call: TRBD1 (5 bases). Germline CDR1 and CDR2: LNHNV and YYDKDF (reference sequence). V was cut by 5 bases and J by 5 bases, with 15 bases left in between. The length of the CDR3 is 14 residues. For the CDR3, the DNA is TGTGCCACCAGCTTCGGGGGGGTAGGGACTGAAGCTTTCTTT. Protein sequence: CATSFGGVGTEAFF. Full variable domain (missing parts from reference TRBV15 and TRBJ1-1): DAMVIQNPRYQVTQFGKPVTLSCSQTLNHNVMYWYQQKSSQAPKLLFHYYDKDFNNEADTPDNFQSRRPNTSFCFLDIRSPGLGDTAMYLCATSFGGVGTEAFFGQGTRLTVV.

The chain links TRBV10-2 to TRBJ2-2; 9 nucleotides align to TRBD1. CDR3 size: 14 residues. In germline, CDR1 is WSHSY, CDR2 SAAADI. Trimming at V came to 9 bases and at J to 0 bases, leaving 2 bases not matched to a gene. CDR3 loop: CASRQGANTGELFF. CDR3 nucleotide sequence: TGCGCCAGTCGACAGGGGGCGAACACCGGGGAGCTGTTTTTT.

The chain employs TRBV4-1 and TRBJ2-1; 8 bases match TRBD2. CDR3 length equals 16 residues. V lost 1 base, J lost 9 bases, and 11 bases stayed unmatched. From germline, CDR1 is MGHRA and CDR2 YSYEKL. This CDR3 is CASSQGLFGRASEQFF. DNA for the CDR3: TGCGCCAGCAGCCAAGGTCTTTTCGGGAGGGCCAGTGAGCAGTTCTTC.